The TCR beta chain under discussion was sequenced for a study of CD8 T cells in Susac syndrome. The CDR3 is 14 amino acids. The germline V gene encodes CDR1 DFQATT and CDR2 SNEGSKA (reference sequence). Trimming took off 3 bases at V and 7 bases at J, with 16 bases between the two ends. Reverse transcription used about 0.45 to 1 ug RNA and random hexamers. The amplification used immunoSEQ multiplex PCR on TCR beta CDR3; it spanned 54 Vbeta and 13 Jbeta. One entry per CDR3 protein, called by TCRdb with MiXCR from the immunoSEQ multiplex PCR reads. The sample has roughly 180,000 distinct CDR3 sequences, approximately 94% seen once.

This sequence originates from a human donor in good health. The specimen sequenced was CD4+ T cells from PBMCs. The J gene is TRBJ2-1, the V gene TRBV20-1; TRBD2 might be the D (5 bases). The CDR3 sequence: CSASSMAGRNEQFF. CDR3 coding DNA: TGCAGTGCTAGTTCTATGGCGGGCCGAAATGAGCAGTTCTTC.